This TCR beta chain was sequenced during a study of blood T cells in healthy people across ages. Combining a sample-barcoded 5' primer with a J-beta primer mix, a second PCR ran for roughly 7 to 12 cycles. One entry per CDR3 protein, called by TCRdb with MiXCR from the 5' RACE reads. The sample consists of approximately 810,000 distinct CDR3 sequences, 35% to 40% of them appearing once. Each donor gave about 9.3 milliliters of peripheral blood. The CDR3 is 14 amino acids. CDR1 and CDR2 (germline): MNHNY, SVGAGI (reference sequence). V lost 6 bases and J 2 bases, leaving 10 bases between the germline ends.

This clonotype was obtained from a man between 18 and 35 years old in good health. V gene TRBV6-6 combines with J gene TRBJ2-2, with D possibly matching TRBD1 (5 bases). Material for sequencing was blood. CDR3 amino acids: CASRSDRNTGELFF. The CDR3 DNA is TGTGCCAGCAGGTCCGACAGAAACACCGGGGAGCTGTTTTTT.